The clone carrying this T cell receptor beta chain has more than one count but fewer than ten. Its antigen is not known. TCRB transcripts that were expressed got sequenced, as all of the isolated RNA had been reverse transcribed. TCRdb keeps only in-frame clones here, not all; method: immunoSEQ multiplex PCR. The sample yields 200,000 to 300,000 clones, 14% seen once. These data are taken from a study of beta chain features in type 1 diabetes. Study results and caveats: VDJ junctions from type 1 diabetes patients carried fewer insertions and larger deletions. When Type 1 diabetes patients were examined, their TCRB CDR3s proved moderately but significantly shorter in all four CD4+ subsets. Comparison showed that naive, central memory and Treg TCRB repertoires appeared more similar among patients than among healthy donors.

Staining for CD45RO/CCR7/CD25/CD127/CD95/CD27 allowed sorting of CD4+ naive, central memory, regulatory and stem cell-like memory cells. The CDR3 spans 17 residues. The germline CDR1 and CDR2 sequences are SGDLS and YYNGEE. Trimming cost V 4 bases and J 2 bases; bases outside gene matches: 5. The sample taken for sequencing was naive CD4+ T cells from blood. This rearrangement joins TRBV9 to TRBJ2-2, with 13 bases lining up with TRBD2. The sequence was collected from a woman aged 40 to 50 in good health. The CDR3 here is CASSRTSGGVNTGELFF. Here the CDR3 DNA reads TGTGCCAGCAGCCGGACTAGCGGGGGCGTAAACACCGGGGAGCTGTTTTTT.